Each of the 23 T cell receptor beta chains below was sequenced from the same sample in a study of human T cells and chemical hapten exposure. Time point noted: patch test 2, 6 weeks after DPC sensitization. The treatment here: therapeutic diphenylcyclopropenone sensitization with weekly scalp DPC. TCRdb processed the RACE reads anew with MiXCR; each CDR3 protein has one entry. The profile shows around 99,000 distinct CDR3 sequences, approximately 8.8% of them singletons. The sample here was whole blood, taken in connection with sensitization to the hapten diphenylcyclopropenone (DPC). Receptors originate from a woman aged 40-49 years with alopecia areata. Some clones in this sample may be carry-over from other donors' samples.

The rearrangement joins TRBV25-1 to TRBJ2-2, with a tentative D call TRBD2 (6 bases). V shed 7 bases and J shed 0 bases, with 15 bases lying between them. The CDR3 totals 16 residues. The germline CDR1 and CDR2 sequences are MGHDK and SYGVNS. This chain's CDR3 is CASTLGPGANTGELFF. In DNA form, the CDR3 reads TGTGCCAGCACCCTGGGACCGGGGGCGAACACCGGGGAGCTGTTTTTT.

V gene TRBV12-3 or TRBV12-4 combines with J gene TRBJ1-1; D gene unclear. V lost 3 bases and J lost 11, with 16 bases in between. CDR3 size: 13 residues. The CDR3, as DNA: TGTGCCAGCAGTTTGAGGTTAGGGAGAATGGCTTTCTTT. Its protein product is CASSLRLGRMAFF.

V and J are TRBV20-1 and TRBJ2-3; D not certain. V lost 3 bases, J lost 4 bases, and 14 bases lay in between. The CDR3 length is 14 residues. Germline-derived CDR1 and CDR2 are DFQATT and SNEGSKA (reference sequence). CDR3 DNA sequence: TGCAGTGCTAGGGATGTCCGAGGCGCAGATACGCAGTATTTT. It codes for CSARDVRGADTQYF.

This clonotype was seen ten or more times. The rearrangement joins TRBV7-9 to TRBJ1-2; TRBD1 aligns across 8 bases. V shed 4 bases and J 7 bases; nucleotides not matched to a gene: 11. This CDR3 has 15 amino acids. Germline CDR1 and CDR2: SEHNR and FQNEAQ (reference sequence). This chain's CDR3 is CASSSPGGTSSGYTF. DNA for the CDR3: TGTGCCAGCAGCTCCCCAGGGGGCACGTCGTCTGGCTACACCTTC.

This clonotype was observed at least ten times. The V gene is TRBV14, the J gene TRBJ1-5, with D possibly being TRBD1 (5 bases). Germline V CDR1 and CDR2: SGHDN, FVKESK. V was trimmed by 4 bases and J by 5 bases, leaving 12 bases between them. This CDR3 contains 14 residues. The CDR3 bases are TGTGCCAGCAGCCGATCGGGGGTGGATCAGCCCCAGCATTTT. Protein: CASSRSGVDQPQHF.

This clonotype was recorded many times. The chain uses TRBV7-9 and TRBJ2-5; possibly TRBD1 for D (7 bases). The CDR3 consists of 15 residues. CDR1 and CDR2 (germline): SEHNR, FQNEAQ (reference sequence). The V end lost 1 base, the J end lost 5 bases, and 14 bases lay between the germline ends. CDR3 residues: CASSLVEGARETQYF. The CDR3 DNA follows: TGTGCCAGCAGCTTAGTGGAGGGGGCGCGGGAGACCCAGTACTTC.

V is TRBV6-6 and J is TRBJ1-6, with 7 bases identical to TRBD1. The germline V gene encodes CDR1 MNHNY and CDR2 SVGAGI (reference sequence). This CDR3 comprises 13 residues. V shed 11 bases, J shed 9 bases, and the junction held 10 bases outside the gene matches. CDR3 protein: CALRAQGRSPLHF. CDR3 in DNA: TGTGCCCTGAGAGCACAGGGGCGTTCACCCCTCCACTTT.

This clonotype was found many times. V gene TRBV29-1 combines with J gene TRBJ1-3; D unresolved. This CDR3 comprises 12 residues. CDR1 and CDR2 (germline): SQVTM, ANQGSEA. Trimming cost V 5 bases and J 1 base, with 6 bases left between them. CDR3 region: CSVRGSGNTIYF. As DNA, the CDR3 is TGCAGCGTTCGGGGATCTGGAAACACCATATATTTT.

This clonotype has a handful of counts. The rearrangement uses TRBV29-1 and TRBJ2-7; D might be TRBD1 or TRBD2, each matching 5 bases. CDR1 and CDR2 from the germline V gene are SQVTM and ANQGSEA. Trimming removed 6 bases from V and 2 bases from J, with 14 bases in between. The CDR3 is made up of 13 amino acids. CDR3 residues: CSVNTGTAYEQYF. The CDR3 bases are TGCAGCGTGAACACCGGGACGGCCTACGAGCAGTACTTC.

This sequence joins TRBV5-5 and TRBJ1-3, with D hard to call. This CDR3 is 13 amino acids long. V was pared by 2 bases and J by 0 bases, with 3 bases between. CDR1 and CDR2 (germline): SGHKS, YYEKEE (reference sequence). CDR3 sequence: CASSFNSGNTIYF. In DNA form, the CDR3 reads TGTGCCAGCAGCTTTAACTCTGGAAACACCATATATTTT.

The chain has TRBV4-1 and TRBJ1-1; possible D gene TRBD1, 5 bases. The CDR3 length is 14 residues. Germline loops: CDR1 MGHRA, CDR2 YSYEKL. V dropped 5 bases and J dropped 1 base, with 11 bases sitting between them. CDR3 nucleotides: TGCGCCAGCAGCGCGCCGACAGCGAACACTGAAGCTTTCTTT. This translates into CASSAPTANTEAFF.

In its sample, this clonotype was seen many times. The chain joins TRBV15 to TRBJ2-1; D might be TRBD1 or TRBD2, each matching 5 bases. Germline V CDR1 and CDR2: LNHNV, YYDKDF (reference sequence). The V end was cut by 3 bases, the J end by 7 bases, with 16 bases between. CDR3 length equals 15 residues. DNA of the CDR3: TGTGCCACCAGCAGTAGAGGGGCCTACGGGAATGAGCAGTTCTTC. It encodes CATSSRGAYGNEQFF. Full variable domain (remainder filled in from reference TRBV15 and TRBJ2-1): DAMVIQNPRYQVTQFGKPVTLSCSQTLNHNVMYWYQQKSSQAPKLLFHYYDKDFNNEADTPDNFQSRRPNTSFCFLDIRSPGLGDTAMYLCATSSRGAYGNEQFFGPGTRLTVL.

In this sample, this clonotype turned up many times. This CDR3 reads CASSLVIAKETQYF. In DNA, the CDR3 is TGTGCCAGCAGCTTAGTGATAGCCAAAGAGACCCAGTACTTC. The chain employs TRBV7-2 and TRBJ2-5; no clear D gene. V was pared by 1 base and J by 3 bases, with 9 bases between. This CDR3 is built from 14 residues. CDR1 is SGHTA, CDR2 FQGNSA, per germline.

This clonotype showed up many times. The chain carries TRBV28 and TRBJ1-1; TRBD1 aligns across 9 bases. Germline assignment: CDR1 MDHEN and CDR2 SYDVKM. Trimming took 6 bases from V and 11 from J; bases not matched to a gene: 22. CDR3 length: 17 amino acids. This CDR3 is CASSLAMDRGWLEDAFF. CDR3 DNA sequence: TGTGCCAGCAGCCTAGCCATGGACAGGGGATGGTTAGAAGATGCTTTCTTT.

This clonotype came up many times. V usage is TRBV18 and J usage is TRBJ1-1, with a possible D match to TRBD1 (6 bases). There are 16 residues in the CDR3. V was clipped by 3 bases and J by 0 bases, with 14 bases between them. CDR1 KGHSH and CDR2 LQKENI come from the germline V gene. CDR3 residues: CASSPLSGAMNTEAFF. In DNA, the CDR3 is TGTGCCAGCTCACCCCTTTCAGGGGCCATGAACACTGAAGCTTTCTTT.

This clonotype was seen ten or more times. The chain is built from TRBV28 and TRBJ2-7; D is ambiguous. Germline values: CDR1 MDHEN, CDR2 SYDVKM. Trimming stripped 3 bases from V and 3 bases from J, with 21 bases between. This CDR3 has 17 residues. The CDR3 DNA is TGTGCCAGCAGTTTGCTCCGCGGCGCGCAGGAAGGCTACGAGCAGTACTTC. Translating gives CASSLLRGAQEGYEQYF.

The V and J genes are TRBV29-1 and TRBJ2-1, with D tentatively TRBD2 (6 bases). Trimming removed 7 bases at V and 6 bases at J, with 10 bases between. The CDR3 consists of 11 residues. Germline-derived CDR1 and CDR2 are SQVTM and ANQGSEA. The CDR3 region has the DNA TGCAGCGGGAGGAGGGGCAATGAGCAGTTCTTC. It translates to CSGRRGNEQFF.

This clonotype was counted many times. This chain links TRBV7-2 with TRBJ1-1; 7 positions agree with TRBD1. The V gene's germline CDR1 is SGHTA and CDR2 FQGNSA. With 5 bases clipped from V and 5 bases from J, the junction kept 8 bases outside the gene matches. The CDR3 totals 14 residues. The CDR3 loop is CASSGTAAGTEAFF. The CDR3, as DNA: TGTGCCAGCAGCGGGACAGCGGCGGGGACTGAAGCTTTCTTT. Full variable domain (remainder filled in from reference TRBV7-2 and TRBJ1-1): GAGVSQSPSNKVTEKGKDVELRCDPISGHTALYWYRQSLGQGLEFLIYFQGNSAPDKSGLPSDRFSAERTGGSVSTLTIQRTQQEDSAVYLCASSGTAAGTEAFFGQGTRLTVV.

This clonotype was recorded many times. The chain joins TRBV29-1 to TRBJ2-7; D remains ambiguous. The CDR3 has 13 amino acids. Germline loops: CDR1 SQVTM, CDR2 ANQGSEA. Trimming took 2 bases from V and 2 from J, leaving 10 bases between them. As DNA, the CDR3 is TGCAGCGTTGAAAAAGGGCAGGCCTACGAGCAGTACTTC. It yields the protein CSVEKGQAYEQYF.

In its sample, this clonotype was seen many times. V is TRBV4-1 and J is TRBJ2-7; possibly TRBD1 for D (5 bases). This CDR3 is 15 amino acids long. CDR1 and CDR2 (germline): MGHRA, YSYEKL. V was shortened by 0 bases and J by 4 bases, with 13 bases between the two germline ends. CDR3 sequence (DNA): TGCGCCAGCAGCCAAGATCAAGAGACAGTTTACGAGCAGTACTTC. It is translated as CASSQDQETVYEQYF.

Only a few counts were recorded for this clonotype. V is TRBV28 and J is TRBJ1-4, with 7 bases identical to TRBD1. The J segment lost 5 bases and the V segment lost 7 bases, leaving 7 bases of the junction unmatched. CDR3 length: 14 residues. Germline V CDR1 and CDR2: MDHEN, SYDVKM. In DNA form, the CDR3 reads TGTGCCAGCACCTCCGAGACAGGGAATGAAAAACTGTTTTTT. Its protein product is CASTSETGNEKLFF.

This clonotype was detected ten times or more. V usage is TRBV5-1 and J usage is TRBJ1-6; possible D gene TRBD1, 5 bases. Trimming removed 0 bases from V and 4 bases from J, with 11 bases in between. CDR1 is SGHRS, CDR2 YFSETQ, per germline. The CDR3 is 16 residues long. The DNA of the CDR3 is TGCGCCAGCAGCTTGGACAGGCCCGATTATAATTCACCCCTCCACTTT. This encodes CASSLDRPDYNSPLHF.

This clonotype has a count of ten or more. The chain couples TRBV11-2 to TRBJ1-5, with TRBD1 as a possible D gene (5 bases). The CDR3 runs to 13 residues. V gave up 2 bases and J gave up 5 bases, with 7 bases separating them. The V gene's germline CDR1 is SGHAT and CDR2 FQNNGV. CDR3: CASSLMGDQPQHF. CDR3 bases: TGTGCCAGCAGCTTAATGGGGGATCAGCCCCAGCATTTT.